Listed here is a single TCR beta chain. This sample was included in a study of blood T cell repertoires in COVID-19. Germline V gene lookup returns CDR1 MRHNA and CDR2 SNTAGT. This CDR3 has 16 amino acids. Trimming at V came to 3 bases and at J to 3 bases, leaving 4 bases not matched to a gene. The assay was immunoSEQ multiplex PCR, and TCRdb's table has in-frame clones only and misses some. The sample lists 200,000 to 300,000 clones; 84% were seen once. Sequencing used peripheral blood. This sequence was found in a human donor in a cohort sampled during active COVID-19. The gene calls are TRBV6-4 and TRBJ2-2; 10 bases match TRBD2. Here the CDR3 reads CASSESGRADTGELFF. The CDR3 DNA is TGTGCCAGCAGTGAGAGCGGGAGGGCCGACACCGGGGAGCTGTTTTTT.